This T cell receptor (beta chain) was documented in a study of blood T cell repertoires in COVID-19. Study-wide context: The cDNA or gDNA used as material had been derived from T cells, B-cell-depleted T cells, or PBMCs.

The CDR3 contains 16 residues. Germline CDR1 reads SGHNT; CDR2 reads YYREEE (reference sequence). J was trimmed by 2 bases and V by 3 bases; bases with no gene match: 9. Original methodology: From reference gene primer amplification, estimates of nucleated cell counts were derived. TCRdb's table, derived via immunoSEQ multiplex PCR, lists solely in-frame clones and lacks some. D and trimming come from the DNA, and the V and J calls and clone size come from that table. The table has some 130,000 clones, approximately 89% seen once. The rearrangement links TRBV5-4 to TRBJ2-5, with 8 nucleotides matching TRBD2. The sample taken for sequencing was peripheral blood. The TCR comes from a woman aged 65 to 85 with COVID-19, enrolled during active disease. The CDR3: CASSSGRGGTQETQYF. Written as DNA, the CDR3 is TGTGCCAGCAGCTCTGGACGGGGGGGGACACAAGAGACCCAGTACTTC. Full variable domain (missing parts from reference TRBV5-4 and TRBJ2-5): ETGVTQSPTHLIKTRGQQVTLRCSSQSGHNTVSWYQQALGQGPQFIFQYYREEENGRGNFPPRFSGLQFPNYSSELNVNALELDDSALYLCASSSGRGGTQETQYFGPGTRLLVL.